Detailed here is one T cell receptor (beta chain). Its antigen is undetermined. This sample stems from a study of T cell repertoires in cytomegalovirus infection. About the research overall: Indicated by public TCR beta signatures were CMV infection and matching HLA type.

TCRdb passed the reads through MiXCR, listing each CDR3 protein once. The repertoire consists of 300,000 or so distinct CDR3 sequences, with 20% to 30% occurring once and the leading ten covering approximately 15%. The CDR3 sequence is 14 residues long. Germline lookup yields CDR1 SNHLY and CDR2 FYNNEI. V lost 7 bases, J lost 0 bases, and 9 bases lay in between. Findings of the study overall: Clonotype analysis showed dominance of the ex vivo response by HLA-C-restricted CMV-specific TCR beta clonotypes. Summed frequency of public TCR beta families distinguished CMV carriers with the relevant HLA.

The sequenced material came from PBMCs. The chain carries TRBV2 and TRBJ2-2; D unclear. This TCR was sampled from a human donor in good health (CMV status not recorded). Some clones in this sample may be carry-over from other donors' samples. The CDR3: CASNSVANTGELFF. The CDR3 region has the DNA TGTGCCAGCAACTCGGTCGCGAACACCGGGGAGCTGTTTTTT. Together with reference TRBV2 and TRBJ2-2, the CDR3 gives the full variable domain: EPEVTQTPSHQVTQMGQEVILRCVPISNHLYFYWYRQILGQKVEFLVSFYNNEISEKSEIFDDQFSVERPDGSNFTLKIRSTKLEDSAMYFCASNSVANTGELFFGEGSRLTVL.